The text below deals with one T cell receptor beta chain. The antigen remains undetermined. CDR1 is MNHEY and CDR2 is SMNVEV in the germline V gene (reference sequence). V was trimmed by 2 bases and J by 9 bases, leaving 11 bases between them. The CDR3 runs to 12 residues. Both 60 Vbeta primers and 13 Jbeta primers went into the PCR. Repertoires were generated with immunoSEQ multiplex PCR, while TCRdb's copy carries only in-frame clones and drops some. This sample has some 97,000 clones, with under 80% found just once. This sample was taken from a study of cytomegalovirus exposure and HLA in healthy donors. Points from the study as a whole: A list of 150 or so TCR beta chains associated with cytomegalovirus was given.

The rearrangement links TRBV27 to TRBJ2-7; perhaps TRBD2 as D (6 bases). Sequencing was done on a sample of PBMCs. The receptor's source is a woman aged 45-65 years in good health and CMV-seropositive. CDR3 DNA: TGTGCCAGCAGTTTACCGGGACTTTGGCAGTACTTC. This encodes CASSLPGLWQYF.